One sample yielded the 3 T cell receptor beta chains listed below, sequenced in a study of radiotherapy plus CTLA-4 blockade in lung cancer. Assay: immunoSEQ multiplex PCR; the TCRdb copy retains only in-frame clones and omits some. The sample carries roughly 42,000 clones, roughly 73% recorded once. The sequencing used peripheral blood, collected from a patient treated with radiotherapy plus ipilimumab. Source of these receptors: a human donor with non-small cell lung cancer that progressed on radiotherapy plus ipilimumab.

This clone came up a few times. The chain employs TRBV5-6 and TRBJ1-2, with D possibly matching TRBD1 (5 bases). The CDR3 is 12 amino acids. CDR1 SGHDT and CDR2 YYEEEE come from the germline V gene. The V end was cut by 3 bases, the J end by 8 bases, with 11 bases between. Written as DNA, the CDR3 is TGTGCCAGCAGCTCGGGGGAAACCGGCTACACCTTC. It is translated as CASSSGETGYTF.

This clone was seen only once. The V call is TRBV21-1, the J call TRBJ2-7; no DNA check was done on the table's D call, TRBD2. TRBV21-1 is reported as a pseudogene. CDR3 length equals 14 residues. CDR3 residues: CASSKGAGEGEQYF. The CDR3 DNA reads TGTGCCAGCAGCAAAGGGGCAGGGGAGGGCGAGCAGTACTTC.

This chain joins TRBV19 and TRBJ2-3; D possibly corresponds to TRBD2 (6 bases). The CDR3 covers 13 residues. From germline, CDR1 is LNHDA and CDR2 SQIVND (reference sequence). V was trimmed by 7 bases and J by 0 bases, leaving 8 bases between them. The CDR3 region is CASTAGSTDTQYF. The DNA for the CDR3 is TGTGCCAGTACTGCGGGGAGCACAGATACGCAGTATTTT.